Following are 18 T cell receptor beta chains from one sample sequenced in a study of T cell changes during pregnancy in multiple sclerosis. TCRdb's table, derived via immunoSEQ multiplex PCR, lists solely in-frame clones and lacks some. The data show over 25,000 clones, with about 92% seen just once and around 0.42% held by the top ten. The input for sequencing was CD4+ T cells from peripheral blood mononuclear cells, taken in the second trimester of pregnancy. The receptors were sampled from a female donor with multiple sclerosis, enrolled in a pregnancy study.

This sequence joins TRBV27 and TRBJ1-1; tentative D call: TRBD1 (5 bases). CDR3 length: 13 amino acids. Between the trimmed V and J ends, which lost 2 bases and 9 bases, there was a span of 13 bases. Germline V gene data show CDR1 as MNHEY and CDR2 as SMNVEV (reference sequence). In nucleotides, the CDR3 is TGTGCCAGCAGTTTAACCCCAGGGCATAAAGCTTTCTTT. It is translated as CASSLTPGHKAFF.

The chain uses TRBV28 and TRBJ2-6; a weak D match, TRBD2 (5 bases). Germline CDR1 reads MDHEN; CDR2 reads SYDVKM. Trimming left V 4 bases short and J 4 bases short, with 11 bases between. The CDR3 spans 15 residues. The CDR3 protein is CASSSTSGGANVLTF. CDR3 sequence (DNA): TGTGCCAGCAGTTCCACATCGGGGGGGGCCAACGTCCTGACTTTC.

CDR3 sequence reads: CASSQAWAGVTGELFF. The CDR3 DNA sequence: TGCGCCAGCAGCCAAGCTTGGGCGGGAGTGACCGGGGAGCTGTTTTTT. The J gene is TRBJ2-2, the V gene TRBV4-1; 7 bases fit TRBD2. The CDR3 has 16 amino acids. Germline CDR1 reads MGHRA; CDR2 reads YSYEKL. The junction had 7 bases not matched to a gene; V was cut back by 1 base and J by 5 bases.

The CDR3 reads CASSDGTSGNEQFF. In nucleotides, the CDR3 is TGTGCCAGCAGTGACGGGACTAGCGGCAATGAGCAGTTCTTC. The chain recombines TRBV6-4 with TRBJ2-1; 11 nucleotides agree with TRBD2. Germline loops: CDR1 MRHNA, CDR2 SNTAGT. V was pared by 2 bases and J by 6 bases, with 0 bases of the junction left unmatched. The CDR3 spans 14 residues.

The CDR3 nucleotides are TGTGCCTGGAAGAGGCTGTCCCTTCTAGACTTCGATTCGTCAGATACGCAGTATTTT. Residues: CAWKRLSLLDFDSSDTQYF. The chain recombines TRBV30 with TRBJ2-3; D unresolved. This CDR3 is 19 amino acids long. Germline-derived CDR1 and CDR2 are GTSNPN and SVGIG (reference sequence). Trimming left V 4 bases short and J 4 bases short, with 30 bases between.

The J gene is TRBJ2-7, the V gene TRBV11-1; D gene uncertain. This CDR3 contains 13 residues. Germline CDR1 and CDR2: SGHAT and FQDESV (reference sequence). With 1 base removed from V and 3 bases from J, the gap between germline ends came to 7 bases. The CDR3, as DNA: TGTGCCAGCAGCTTAGGACGGGTCTACGAGCAGTACTTC. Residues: CASSLGRVYEQYF.

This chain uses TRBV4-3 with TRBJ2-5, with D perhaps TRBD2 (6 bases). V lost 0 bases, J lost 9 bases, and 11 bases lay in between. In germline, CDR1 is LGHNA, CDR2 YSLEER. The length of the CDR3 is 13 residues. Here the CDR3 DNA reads TGCGCCAGCAGCCAAGAGGCGGGGAGGTCCCAGTACTTC. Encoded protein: CASSQEAGRSQYF.

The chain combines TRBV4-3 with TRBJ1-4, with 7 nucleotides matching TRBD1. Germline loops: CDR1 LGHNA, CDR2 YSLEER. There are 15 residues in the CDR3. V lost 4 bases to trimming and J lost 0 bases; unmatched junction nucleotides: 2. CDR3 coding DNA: TGCGCCAGCAGCCCGGGGACAGCAACTAATGAAAAACTGTTTTTT. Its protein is CASSPGTATNEKLFF.

The CDR3: CASSLMGRGRGNTEAFF. The CDR3 coding sequence is TGTGCCAGCAGTTTAATGGGGAGGGGACGCGGGAACACTGAAGCTTTCTTT. The J gene is TRBJ1-1, the V gene TRBV27, with a tentative D call TRBD1 (5 bases). Germline V gene data show CDR1 as MNHEY and CDR2 as SMNVEV (reference sequence). The V gene lost 2 bases and the J gene lost 1 base, with 17 bases spanning the gap. This CDR3 is 17 amino acids long.

This CDR3 reads CASKTGGRETQYF. CDR3 sequence (DNA): TGTGCCAGCAAAACCGGGGGACGGGAGACCCAGTACTTC. The chain links TRBV6-1 to TRBJ2-5, with TRBD2 as a possible D gene (6 bases). The CDR3 extends over 13 amino acids. V was cut by 7 bases and J by 5 bases, with 14 bases left in between. Per germline, CDR1 MNHNS and CDR2 SASEGT.

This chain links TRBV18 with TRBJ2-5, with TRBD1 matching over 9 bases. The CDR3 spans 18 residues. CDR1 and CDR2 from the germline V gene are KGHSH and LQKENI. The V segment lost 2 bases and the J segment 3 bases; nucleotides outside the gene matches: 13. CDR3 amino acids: CASSPIGVTGGGKETQYF. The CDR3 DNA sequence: TGTGCCAGCTCACCAATCGGTGTAACAGGGGGCGGAAAAGAGACCCAGTACTTC. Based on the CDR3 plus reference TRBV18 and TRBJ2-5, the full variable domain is NAGVMQNPRHLVRRRGQEARLRCSPMKGHSHVYWYRQLPEEGLKFMVYLQKENIIDESGMPKERFSAEFPKEGPSILRIQQVVRGDSAAYFCASSPIGVTGGGKETQYFGPGTRLLVL.

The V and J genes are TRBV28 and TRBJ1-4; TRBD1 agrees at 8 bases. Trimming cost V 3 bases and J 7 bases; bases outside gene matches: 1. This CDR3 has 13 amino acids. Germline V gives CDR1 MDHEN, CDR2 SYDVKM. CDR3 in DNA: TGTGCCAGCAGTTTGGACAGGGTTGAAAAACTGTTTTTT. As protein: CASSLDRVEKLFF.

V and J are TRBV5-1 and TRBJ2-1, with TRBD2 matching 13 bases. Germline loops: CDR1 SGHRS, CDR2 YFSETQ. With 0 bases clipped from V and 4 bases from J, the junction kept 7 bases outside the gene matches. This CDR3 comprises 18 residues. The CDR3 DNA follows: TGCGCCAGCAGCTTGGGACTAGCGGGAGGTTTTTCGTACAATGAGCAGTTCTTC. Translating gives CASSLGLAGGFSYNEQFF.

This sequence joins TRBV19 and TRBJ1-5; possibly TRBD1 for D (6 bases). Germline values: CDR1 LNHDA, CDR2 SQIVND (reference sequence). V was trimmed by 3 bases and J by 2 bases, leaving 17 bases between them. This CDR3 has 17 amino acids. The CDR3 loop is CASSIVKGVAGNQPQHF. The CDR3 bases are TGTGCCAGTAGTATTGTCAAGGGGGTTGCGGGCAATCAGCCCCAGCATTTT.

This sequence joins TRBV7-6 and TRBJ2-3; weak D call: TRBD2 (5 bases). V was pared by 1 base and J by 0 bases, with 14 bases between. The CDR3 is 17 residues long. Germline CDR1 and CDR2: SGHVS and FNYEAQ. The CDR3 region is CASSLGASRSSTDTQYF. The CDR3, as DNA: TGTGCCAGCAGCTTAGGGGCTAGCCGTTCTAGCACAGATACGCAGTATTTT.

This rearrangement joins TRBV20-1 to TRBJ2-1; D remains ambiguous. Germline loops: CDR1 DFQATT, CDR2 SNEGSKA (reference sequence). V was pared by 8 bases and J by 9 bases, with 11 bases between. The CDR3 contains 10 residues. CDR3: CSPTGREQFF. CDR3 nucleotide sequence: TGCAGTCCAACTGGGCGTGAGCAGTTCTTC.

The CDR3 coding sequence is TGTGCCAGCAGCACCTTCCGGGACAGGAGCACAGATACGCAGTATTTT. Protein sequence: CASSTFRDRSTDTQYF. J is TRBJ2-3 and V is TRBV21-1; the D segment call TRBD1 is taken from the table without a DNA check. TRBV21-1 is a recognized pseudogene. CDR3 length: 16 residues.

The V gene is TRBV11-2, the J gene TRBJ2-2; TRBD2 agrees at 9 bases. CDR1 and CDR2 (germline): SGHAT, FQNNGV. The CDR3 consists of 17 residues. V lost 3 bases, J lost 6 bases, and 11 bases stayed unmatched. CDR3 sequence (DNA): TGTGCCAGCAGCTTCTCAGTGGGGCGGGAGGGCCCCGGGGAGCTGTTTTTT. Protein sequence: CASSFSVGREGPGELFF.